This T cell receptor (beta chain) is from a study of early T cells in non-severe SARS-CoV-2 infection. Study context: The input, bulk RNA from unsorted whole blood, was sequenced, and chains were unpaired. Whole-study results and caveats: Matching against VDJdb likely underestimated virus-specific expansions, favoring anti-spike CD8.

Germline CDR1 reads SQVTM; CDR2 reads ANQGSEA. Trimming removed 3 bases at V and 3 bases at J, with 8 bases between. CDR3 length: 12 amino acids. As to this clonotype: Its target is not known.

Individual cDNA molecules carried attached unique molecular identifiers. TCRdb used MiXCR to reprocess the 5' RACE reads, holding one entry per CDR3 protein. This sample yields some 87,000 distinct CDR3 sequences, of which about 13% are seen a single time; less than 1.5% belongs to the top ten. The V and J genes are TRBV29-1 and TRBJ2-5; perhaps TRBD2 as D (5 bases). Source material: whole blood. The TCR originated in an adult who was a healthcare worker with PCR-confirmed SARS-CoV-2 infection or an uninfected control (not recorded which). CDR3 protein: CSVDSGEETQYF. The CDR3, as DNA: TGCAGCGTTGATTCCGGGGAAGAGACCCAGTACTTC.